This entry is about one T cell receptor beta chain. Its cognate antigen has yet to be identified. Libraries were prepared through 5' RACE. The input for every TCR library was roughly 3,200 ng of total RNA. For each sample, cDNA synthesis was carried out in eight separate reactions using SMARTScribe reverse transcriptase. During cDNA synthesis, unique molecular identifiers containing a 6-nucleotide sample barcode were introduced by template switching. TCRalpha and TCRbeta cDNA was amplified in two nested PCRs of 16 and 9 cycles, and bead purification was carried out after each PCR. Before amplification, the cDNA was treated with uracil DNA-glycosylase and purified using the QIAquick PCR purification kit. The second PCR added Illumina TruSeq-compatible adapters along with sample-specific barcodes. Library quality and concentration were checked on TapeStation and Qubit, and libraries were pooled at 5 to 6.5 ng each. Sequencing of pooled libraries was carried out on an Illumina HiSeq2500 single-index Rapid Run using 2 x 100 bp reads and custom sequencing primers. The authors' pipeline ran thus. MiGEC version 1.2.6 was used for UMI-based consensus assembly to correct PCR and sequencing errors. MiXCR version 2.1.1 handled V(D)J alignment, clonotype assembly and CDR3 extraction. Normalisation of gene usage, clonotype sharing and MAIT/NKT TCR abundance was achieved by analysing the top 1000, 10 000 and 20 000 clonotypes per sample. After downsampling to 27 000 UMIs, diversity was calculated as the inverse Simpson index using the vegan R package. Paired Mann-Whitney U tests on discordant twin pairs were used, with Benjamini-Hochberg multiple-testing correction. TCRdb reprocessed the reads, and each CDR3 protein sequence is entered once, without DNA. In this record, the V and J calls reflect TCRdb's handling and not the investigators' own analysis. This sample's records show about 110,000 distinct CDR3 sequences. In total, the top ten clones hold around 12% of the sample.

From each donor, a roughly 2.3 ml peripheral blood sample was collected into PAXgene tubes and stored at -80 degrees C. Without any T cell sorting, total RNA was extracted from whole blood using the PAXgene blood miRNA kit on an automated QIAcube. Peripheral blood from monozygotic twin pairs, either concordant or discordant for inflammatory bowel disease, underwent deep TCRalpha and TCRbeta repertoire profiling that used unique molecular barcoding. Smoking habits were recorded for all twin pairs, and each individual was classified as a current, former or never smoker. In the germline V gene, CDR1 corresponds to ENHRY and CDR2 to SYGVKD. The CDR3 has 13 amino acids, counting the end cysteine and phenylalanine. DNA for this receptor is not on file. The data are from a study of monozygotic twins with inflammatory bowel disease (dated 2019 in TCRdb). Regarding the study in general: In total, roughly 28 monozygotic twin pairs made up the full study: 19 Danish pairs, all IBD-discordant, plus nine German pairs, of which four were IBD-concordant and five were IBD-discordant. Disease-associated traits were sought mainly through comparisons between IBD patients and their genetically identical healthy co-twins within discordant pairs. Each individual had, on average, about 151 000 unique TCRalpha sequences and 181 000 unique TCRbeta sequences available for analysis. Overall study outcomes, separate from this receptor: The analysis was unable to tell different T cell subtypes apart. Because patients were on differing immunosuppressive treatments, the repertoires may have picked up extra background noise and inter-individual variability. Compared with healthy twins, IBD patients shared fewer clonotypes with other individuals, and the difference was most pronounced in patients with signs of disease activity. The results gave no support for a single strong signal or clonotype linked to IBD. Repertoire similarity did not differ between concordant and discordant twins, which could be due to limited statistical power. TCRbeta repertoire diversity, by inverse Simpson index, was decreased in IBD patients compared with their healthy co-twins.

Recombination linked TRBV10-3 to TRBJ2-7; the TRBD1 assignment by TCRdb is unverifiable without DNA. The TCR originated in a human donor with ulcerative colitis or Crohn's disease, or a healthy co-twin of an affected twin (not recorded which). Sequenced sample: blood. The CDR3 reads CAITPGRTYEQYF.